Reported below is one T cell receptor (beta chain). Its specificity is not known. The germline V gene has CDR1 SEHNR and CDR2 FQNEAQ (reference sequence). CDR3 size: 17 residues. V shed 0 bases and J 0 bases; nucleotides not matched to a gene: 6. This sample stems from a study of T-cell memory formation after mild COVID-19. Points from the study as a whole: Memory from before infection featured some responding clones, which suggests cross-reactive memory joined. Clones that got smaller from day 15 to 85 had even CD4/CD8, while clones growing later tipped toward CD4+.

Amplification by 5'RACE using constant-segment primers produced TCR alpha and TCR beta cDNA libraries that carried sample barcodes and UMIs. TCRdb used MiXCR to reprocess the 5' RACE reads, holding one entry per CDR3 protein. The repertoire holds about 400,000 distinct CDR3 sequences, with more than 20% as singletons. Sequenced input: PBMCs or a T cell subset sorted from them (not recorded which). The chain carries TRBV7-9 and TRBJ2-7; 9 nucleotides agree with TRBD1. This receptor was obtained from an adult woman who had mild COVID-19 (a few samples of this study predate the infection). Cell type and time point are not known. CDR3 loop: CASSLADSGQGSYEQYF. CDR3 DNA: TGTGCCAGCAGCTTAGCGGATTCGGGACAGGGCTCCTACGAGCAGTACTTC.